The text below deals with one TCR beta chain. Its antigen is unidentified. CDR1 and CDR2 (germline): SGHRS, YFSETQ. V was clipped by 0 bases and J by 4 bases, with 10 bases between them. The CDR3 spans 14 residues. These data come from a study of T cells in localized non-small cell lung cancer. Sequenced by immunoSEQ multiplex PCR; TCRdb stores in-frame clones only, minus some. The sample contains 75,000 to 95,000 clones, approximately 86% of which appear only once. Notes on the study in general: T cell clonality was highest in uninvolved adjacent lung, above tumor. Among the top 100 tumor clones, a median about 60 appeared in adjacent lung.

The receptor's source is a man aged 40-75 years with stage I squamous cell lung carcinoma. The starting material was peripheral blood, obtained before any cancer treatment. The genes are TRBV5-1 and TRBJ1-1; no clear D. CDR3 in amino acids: CASSLAAKPTEAFF. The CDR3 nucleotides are TGCGCCAGCAGCTTGGCTGCAAAACCCACTGAAGCTTTCTTT.